The next 7 T cell receptor beta chains were all read from a single sample in a study of tumor-infiltrating lymphocytes in oesophageal squamous cell carcinoma. TCRdb used MiXCR to reprocess the PCR reads, holding one entry per CDR3 protein. Altogether some 9,800 distinct CDR3 sequences are present, over 55% being singletons, with the ten largest covering around 27%. The material sequenced was esophageal tumor tissue. These receptors were taken from a female donor with esophageal squamous cell carcinoma.

The rearrangement links TRBV7-9 to TRBJ2-5, with 9 bases that match TRBD2. The J call may be mistaken, given a closer DNA end match to TRBJ2-1. CDR1 and CDR2 (germline): SEHNR, FQNEAQ (reference sequence). CDR3 length: 16 residues. CDR3: CASSLIPAGGYNEQFF. DNA of the CDR3: TGTGCCAGCAGCTTAATACCAGCGGGAGGTTACAATGAGCAGTTCTTC.

V and J are TRBV7-2 and TRBJ2-7; 12 positions match TRBD2. The J segment lost 3 bases and the V segment lost 1 base, leaving 13 bases of the junction unmatched. Germline V gives CDR1 SGHTA, CDR2 FQGNSA. The CDR3 consists of 19 residues. CDR3 sequence: CASSLEPPATSGSSYEQYF. DNA for the CDR3: TGTGCCAGCAGCTTAGAGCCCCCCGCGACTAGCGGGAGTAGCTACGAGCAGTACTTC.

This clonotype came up a few times. The chain has TRBV7-2 and TRBJ2-5, with 9 bases matching TRBD2. Per germline, CDR1 SGHTA and CDR2 FQGNSA. CDR3 size: 16 residues. Trimming took 1 base from V and 5 from J; bases not matched to a gene: 8. The CDR3 coding sequence is TGTGCCAGCAGCTTAGGTGGCGGGGGGGCGGGGGAGACCCAGTACTTC. Protein product: CASSLGGGGAGETQYF.

CDR3 sequence: CASRNSLKPSYEQYF. Written as DNA, the CDR3 is TGTGCCAGCAGGAACAGCCTAAAACCCTCCTACGAGCAGTACTTC. The rearrangement uses TRBV6-1 and TRBJ2-5, with no clear D. With the DNA end fitting TRBJ2-7 better, the J assignment may be wrong. Germline V CDR1 and CDR2: MNHNS, SASEGT. The CDR3 has 15 residues.

This chain joins TRBV7-2 and TRBJ2-5; possibly TRBD1 for D (5 bases). From germline, CDR1 is SGHTA and CDR2 FQGNSA. The CDR3 contains 13 residues. Trimming cost V 7 bases and J 3 bases, with 12 bases left between them. CDR3 in DNA: TGTGCCAGCAACACAGGTTACAAAGAGACCCAGTACTTC. Its translation is CASNTGYKETQYF.

The DNA for the CDR3 is TGTGCCAGCAGTTTTTGGGGGGGGCAGTACTATAATTCACCCCTCCACTTT. Translated: CASSFWGGQYYNSPLHF. The chain couples TRBV28 to TRBJ1-6, with D perhaps TRBD1 (6 bases). Germline V gene data show CDR1 as MDHEN and CDR2 as SYDVKM. V shed 3 bases and J shed 3 bases, with 15 bases lying between them. This CDR3 comprises 17 residues.

Turning to this clonotype: A junction boundary mismatches the germline segment, possibly from a read error. The rearrangement joins TRBV7-6 to TRBJ2-5, with D perhaps being TRBD1 or TRBD2 (6 bases each). CDR3 length equals 14 residues. Per germline, CDR1 SGHVS and CDR2 FNYEAQ. The CDR3 DNA sequence: TGTGCTAGCAGCCCGGTGGGGGGCGAAGAGACCCAGTACTTC. It specifies CASSPVGGEETQYF.